This T cell receptor (beta chain) was sequenced during a study of cytomegalovirus exposure and HLA in healthy donors. In the PCR, 60 Vbeta and 13 Jbeta primers were used. The table came from immunoSEQ multiplex PCR; TCRdb's copy has only in-frame clones and leaves some out. The profile shows 150,000 to 200,000 clones, approximately 82% of them singletons. This CDR3 is 14 amino acids long. Germline lookup yields CDR1 SGHAT and CDR2 FQNNGV. The V and J ends lost 3 bases and 2 bases respectively, with 10 bases between them. The rearrangement links TRBV11-2 to TRBJ2-5, with D maybe TRBD1 (6 bases). The material sequenced was PBMCs. The receptor comes from a male donor in good health and CMV-seropositive. DNA for the CDR3: TGTGCCAGCAGCTTTCTAGGACAGCAAGAGACCCAGTACTTC. It specifies CASSFLGQQETQYF. The full variable domain, in which reference TRBV11-2 and TRBJ2-5 provide the parts outside the CDR3, is EAGVAQSPRYKIIEKRQSVAFWCNPISGHATLYWYQQILGQGPKLLIQFQNNGVVDDSQLPKDRFSAERLKGVDSTLKIQPAKLEDSAVYLCASSFLGQQETQYFGPGTRLLVL.